This TCR beta chain was profiled in a study of cytomegalovirus exposure and HLA in healthy donors (dated by TCRdb to about 2017). The study in broad terms: In an earlier analysis of some 550 of the donors, less than 350 Gb of sequence data and about 110 million unique TCR beta sequences from some 170 million T cells were reported. About 300 gigabases of sequencing data and tens of millions of unique TCR sequences were included in an early release covering about 620 HLA-typed donors. The genetic ancestry cluster associated with self-reported Caucasian donors included 65% to 90% of the approximately 400 genotyped donors. The study aimed to test whether signatures of past pathogen exposure could be identified by cataloging public T cell receptors. Using immunosequencing, the study profiled T cell repertoires from fewer than 700 subjects and related those repertoires to cytomegalovirus serostatus. A separate validation cohort of roughly 110 different subjects was used in addition to the 666-subject first cohort. High-throughput TCR immunosequencing, statistical association of individual TCRs with disease status, and machine learning were combined to predict cytomegalovirus infection status. In a later analysis, previously published TCR beta repertoires from about 670 donors were re-analyzed and high-resolution HLA genotyping was added so that TCR occurrence patterns could be studied. Rather than drawing on any new phenotypic data, the later analysis identified candidate immune exposures from TCR beta sequences and the way those sequences occurred across donors. An earlier analysis of 587 of the donors used high-throughput TCR beta sequencing to judge whether each TCR beta V gene segment behaved as functional or pseudogenic. Donor age, sex, ethnicity and CMV serostatus were compiled alongside the repertoire data. A later genetic analysis took genome-wide SNP genotypes for 398 of the 666 donors and used that subset as a discovery cohort. Every repertoire in the discovery cohort had been generated on one and the same sequencing platform. Both class I and class II loci were covered by HLA typing, at four-digit resolution. Typing coverage differed by locus: A, B, C, DRB1 and DQB1 were typed in roughly 620-640 donors, DQA1 in 522, DPA1 in nearly 610, and DPB1 in just under 490. Because of strong linkage in the cohort, a few DR-DQ haplotypes were treated as single units for association and clustering. Across under 500 genotyped donors of the cohort, an average of approximately 240,000 unique TCR beta nucleotide sequences per donor were sequenced, and approximately 19% of those sequences were non-productive. Points the paper makes about the study in general: In an earlier analysis of more than 450 of the donors, most TCR beta V segments were observed in productive rearrangements about 87% or about 30% of the time, broadly matching IMGT annotations. Specific HLA alleles were associated with 15,000 to 20,000 TCR beta sequences at a false discovery rate of 0.05 in a later analysis. A total of 150 or so TCR beta chains were listed by the study as associated with cytomegalovirus. When HLA alleles, especially DR and DQ, strongly co-occurred, attributing TCR associations to individual alleles was difficult. Most TCR sequences were seen in very few donors, while some public TCRs were found in many individuals. Because HLA typing was unavailable for some donors at each locus, only the typed subset was used in association tests. It was suggested by the authors that the approach could potentially be generalized to other disease states and immunological phenotypes. In a later analysis, TCR association rates were found to vary across HLA loci, with the most associated TCRs seen for DRB1 alleles and the fewest for HLA-C alleles. A few of the identified cytomegalovirus-associated TCR beta chains were confirmed in vitro to be specific for cytomegalovirus antigens. Correlated functional status among segregating V segments might be attributable to linkage disequilibrium, but an unknown experimental factor could not be ruled out. In a later analysis, most CMV-associated TCR beta chains were found to appear HLA-restricted, with HLA associations seemingly driven largely by CMV exposure. According to a later analysis, parvovirus B19, influenza, CMV and Epstein-Barr virus appeared linked to several top co-occurrence clusters. A cluster of highly shared sequence variants was judged likely to be a technical artifact of the sequencing pipeline. In both the original and validation cohorts, the classifier was reported to diagnose cytomegalovirus status with high specificity and sensitivity. Immune exposure information for the cohort was limited to CMV serostatus. A later genetic analysis reported fewer N-insertions in productive TCRs among donors in an Asian-associated ancestry cluster than the 666-donor mean. A later analysis found that HLA-associated TCR beta chains were more clonally expanded and had lower generation probabilities than equally common non-associated chains. The earlier analysis of 587 of the donors excluded fewer than 20 rarely observed V segments, including chromosome 9 orphons, because counts were too low. An association between a missense DCLRE1C variant and V-gene and J-gene trimming of TCR beta chains was found in a later genetic analysis and replicated in an independent cohort. In this cohort, only TCR beta chains were sequenced, and detectable features were limited by the absence of alpha or paired-chain data. A further reported finding was that TCR beta sequences accurately predicted the HLA-A and HLA-B alleles for most subjects in the first cohort. Some IMGT-functional V segments, including TRBV6-2 and TRBV6-3, could not be distinguished by the 87-base-pair reads and were therefore excluded. Presence/absence analyses assumed roughly uniform sequencing depth across donors, an assumption that may not hold.

As regards this clone: Its antigen target is currently unknown. No base quality values were provided; no much bigger clone lies one nucleotide off.

Trimming costs V 6 bases and J 7 bases, and their ends lie 9 bases apart. There are 11 amino acids in the CDR3, from cysteine to phenylalanine inclusive. Only the CDR3 DNA stays, 33 bases, in frame from base 1. For CDR1 and CDR2, the germline V gene (reference sequence) lists DFQATT and SNEGSKA. The cohort was made up of 500 to 800 healthy bone marrow donors. At the time of sampling, all cohort members were nominally healthy, though unrecorded immune exposures were likely present. The donor tested CMV seronegative, placing the donor among the 300 to 450 seronegative members of the cohort. A peripheral blood sample was collected from each donor, and TCR beta sequencing was performed on peripheral blood mononuclear cells. Genomic DNA extraction from the blood cell samples was performed with the Qiagen DNeasy Blood Extraction Kit. The library was prepared using the immunoSEQ multiplex PCR assay. For the multiplex PCR, a mixture combining 60 forward primers for TCR Vbeta segments and 13 reverse primers for TCR Jbeta segments was used. The CDR3 region of rearranged TCR beta genes was amplified from genomic DNA by a multiplex PCR assay. The Illumina HiSeq System was used to sequence the amplified TCR beta libraries as 87-base-pair reads. For the original study's pipeline: A later analysis counted about 80 million unique TCR beta chains across the 650 to 800 repertoires, and 9 million to 14 million of these chains were shared by at least two donors. A nearest-neighbor algorithm error-corrected the raw reads and collapsed the reads into unique sequences, merging closely related sequences to remove PCR and sequencing errors. V, D and J gene segments were assigned by aligning CDR3 sequences to IMGT reference sequences. For a sequence to be retained, a match of at least six nucleotides was required to both a V gene segment and a J gene segment. Rearrangements were classified as productive when the CDR3 lacked stop codons and remained in frame with V and J, and all other rearrangements were classified as non-productive. CDR3 was defined by IMGT convention, running from the second conserved V-encoded cysteine to the conserved J-encoded phenylalanine. In an earlier analysis of 500 to 650 of the donors, sequences lacking an unambiguous match to a single V gene segment were excluded. In an earlier analysis of some 590 of the donors, a V segment was called functional when productive rearrangements were above 56.7%, and segregating when the standard deviation between donors exceeded 5%. A statistical classification framework was built for diagnosing cytomegalovirus status from the catalog of TCR beta chain sequences. V and J gene assignment, in a later analysis, came from comparing TCR nucleotide sequences with IMGT/GENE-DB human TR gene sequences. Using the TCRdist pipeline, a later analysis assigned CDR3 sequences along with most-parsimonious VDJ recombination scenarios. In a later analysis, every TCR beta chain was defined by the combination of its CDR3 amino acid sequence and its V-gene family, and reads without a unique V-gene family were dropped. A later analysis removed several hundred highly shared, low-generation-probability nucleotide sequences to deal with suspected cross-contamination and a sequencing artifact. A later analysis calculated a clonal expansion index for each public chain from normalized within-repertoire ranks of inferred template counts. A later analysis computed generation probabilities with a VDJ recombination model fitted to out-of-frame rearrangements, and checked the results against IGoR. A later analysis scored TCR-TCR, TCR-HLA and TCR-CMV co-occurrence with hypergeometric tests, applying a repertoire-size bias correction to TCR pairs. In a later analysis, false discovery rates were estimated by permuting HLA or CMV assignments 20 times. In a later analysis, co-occurring TCRs were grouped with DBSCAN, and TCRdist sequence similarity was added when clustering was performed within HLA-allele-positive subsets. Co-occurrence clustering excluded repertoires with fewer than 30,000 or more than 120,000 public chains, plus five with anomalous nucleotide sharing. TCRdb stores this immuneACCESS table with in-frame sequences only. Part of the clones is absent; in the studies checked, under half of the shortfall reflects unresolved V genes, and no reason is known for the rest. V, J and clone size were drawn from that table, and D and trimming were deduced from the DNA. Counted in this sample were about 120,000 clones; around 75% of them appeared once. The ten largest account for 1.6% of the sample.

In this chain, TRBV20-1 is recombined with TRBJ2-2; the best D guess is TRBD2, with 6 bases matching. What was sequenced was PBMCs. This sequence was found in a woman in her late teens or twenties in good health and CMV-seronegative. CDR3 loop: CSAEGFGELFF. The base sequence is TGCAGTGCGGAGGGATTCGGGGAGCTGTTTTTT.